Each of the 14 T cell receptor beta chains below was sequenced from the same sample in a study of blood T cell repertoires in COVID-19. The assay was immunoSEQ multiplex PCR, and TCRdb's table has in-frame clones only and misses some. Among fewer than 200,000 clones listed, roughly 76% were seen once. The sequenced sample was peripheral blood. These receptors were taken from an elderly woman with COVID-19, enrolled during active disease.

In nucleotides, the CDR3 is TGTGCCAGCTCACCACCCGGGCAAGAGACCCAGTACTTC. It encodes CASSPPGQETQYF. The chain links TRBV18 to TRBJ2-5; D unresolved. The CDR3 is 13 residues long. The germline V and J ends were trimmed by 0 bases and 2 bases, with 4 bases remaining between them. Germline CDR1 and CDR2: KGHSH and LQKENI.

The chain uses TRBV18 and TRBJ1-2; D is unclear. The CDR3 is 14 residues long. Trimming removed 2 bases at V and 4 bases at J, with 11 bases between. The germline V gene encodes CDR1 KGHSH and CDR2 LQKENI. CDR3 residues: CASSPSLQPYGYTF. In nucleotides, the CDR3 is TGTGCCAGCTCACCATCTTTACAACCCTATGGCTACACCTTC.

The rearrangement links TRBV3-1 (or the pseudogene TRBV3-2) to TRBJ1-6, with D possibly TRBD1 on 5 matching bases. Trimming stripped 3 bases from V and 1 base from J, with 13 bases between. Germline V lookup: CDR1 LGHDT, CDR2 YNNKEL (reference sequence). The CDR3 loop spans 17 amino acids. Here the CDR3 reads CASSHYRGASYNSPLHF. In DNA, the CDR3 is TGTGCCAGCAGCCACTATAGGGGCGCATCCTATAATTCACCCCTCCACTTT.

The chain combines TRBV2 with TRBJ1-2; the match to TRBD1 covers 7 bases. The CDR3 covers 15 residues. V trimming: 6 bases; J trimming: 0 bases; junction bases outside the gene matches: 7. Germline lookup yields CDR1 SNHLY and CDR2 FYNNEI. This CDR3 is CASRAGTDTNYGYTF. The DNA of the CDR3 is TGTGCCAGCAGGGCCGGGACAGACACTAACTATGGCTACACCTTC.

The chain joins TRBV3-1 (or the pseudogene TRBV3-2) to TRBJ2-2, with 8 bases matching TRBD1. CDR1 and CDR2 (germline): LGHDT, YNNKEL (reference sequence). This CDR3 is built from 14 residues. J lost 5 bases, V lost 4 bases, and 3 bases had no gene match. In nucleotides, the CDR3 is TGTGCCAGCAGCCGGACAGGGAGGACCGGGGAGCTGTTTTTT. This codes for CASSRTGRTGELFF.

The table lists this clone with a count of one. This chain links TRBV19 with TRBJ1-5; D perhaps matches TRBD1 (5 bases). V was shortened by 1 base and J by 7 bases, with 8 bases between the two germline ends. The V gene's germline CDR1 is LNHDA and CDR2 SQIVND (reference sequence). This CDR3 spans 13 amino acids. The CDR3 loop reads CASSIGQGQPQHF. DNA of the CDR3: TGTGCCAGTAGTATAGGCCAGGGACAGCCCCAGCATTTT.

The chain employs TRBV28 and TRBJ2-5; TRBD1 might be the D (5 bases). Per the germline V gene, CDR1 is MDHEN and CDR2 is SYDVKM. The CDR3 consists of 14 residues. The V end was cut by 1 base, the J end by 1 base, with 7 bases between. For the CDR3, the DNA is TGTGCCAGCAGTTTATATCAGGGCCAAGAGACCCAGTACTTC. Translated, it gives CASSLYQGQETQYF.

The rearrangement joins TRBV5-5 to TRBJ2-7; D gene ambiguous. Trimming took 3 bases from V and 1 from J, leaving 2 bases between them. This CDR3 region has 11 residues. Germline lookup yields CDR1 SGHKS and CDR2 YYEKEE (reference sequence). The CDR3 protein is CASSSSYEQYF. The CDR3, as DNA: TGTGCCAGCAGCTCATCCTACGAGCAGTACTTC.

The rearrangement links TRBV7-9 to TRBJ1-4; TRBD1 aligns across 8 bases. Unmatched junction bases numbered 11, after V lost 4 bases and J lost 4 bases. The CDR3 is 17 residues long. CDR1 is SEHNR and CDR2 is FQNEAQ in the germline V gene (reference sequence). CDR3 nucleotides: TGTGCCAGCAGCTCGATCGTAACAGGGGGACTTAATGAAAAACTGTTTTTT. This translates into CASSSIVTGGLNEKLFF.

CDR3 sequence reads: CASNPSGLYNEQFF. The DNA for the CDR3 is TGTGCCAGTAATCCTAGCGGGTTATACAATGAGCAGTTCTTC. The chain couples TRBV19 to TRBJ2-1; 8 positions match TRBD2. The CDR3 is made up of 14 amino acids. The germline gives CDR1 LNHDA, CDR2 SQIVND (reference sequence). The V and J ends lost 7 bases and 4 bases, in that order; junction bases with no gene match: 6.

The CDR3 sequence is CASRRQGRSNSPLHF. As DNA, the CDR3 is TGTGCCAGTAGAAGACAGGGGAGGTCGAATTCACCCCTCCACTTT. V usage is TRBV19 and J usage is TRBJ1-6; TRBD1 matches 8 bases. The CDR3 has 15 amino acids. V was clipped by 6 bases and J by 7 bases; unmatched bases: 8. Germline CDR1 is LNHDA and CDR2 is SQIVND (reference sequence). Complete variable domain (other parts from reference TRBV19 and TRBJ1-6): DGGITQSPKYLFRKEGQNVTLSCEQNLNHDAMYWYRQDPGQGLRLIYYSQIVNDFQKGDIAEGYSVSREKKESFPLTVTSAQKNPTAFYLCASRRQGRSNSPLHFGNGTRLTVT.

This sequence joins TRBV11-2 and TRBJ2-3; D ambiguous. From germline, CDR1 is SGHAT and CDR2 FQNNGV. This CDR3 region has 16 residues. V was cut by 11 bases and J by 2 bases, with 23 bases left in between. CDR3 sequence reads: CAPASGGGYNTDTQYF. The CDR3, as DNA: TGTGCCCCGGCCTCCGGCGGCGGATATAACACAGATACGCAGTATTTT.

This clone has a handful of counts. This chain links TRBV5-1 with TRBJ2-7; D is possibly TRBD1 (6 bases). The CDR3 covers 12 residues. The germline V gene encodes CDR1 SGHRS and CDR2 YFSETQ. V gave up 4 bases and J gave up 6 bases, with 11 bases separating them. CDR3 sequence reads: CASSGTTGEQYF. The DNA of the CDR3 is TGCGCCAGCAGCGGGACAACGGGCGAGCAGTACTTC.

The DNA for the CDR3 is TGTGCCAGCAGCGGAAGTATACCGGGACTGGAAAAAAATGAGCAGTTCTTC. It specifies CASSGSIPGLEKNEQFF. The rearrangement joins TRBV7-2 to TRBJ2-1, with D tentatively TRBD2 (6 bases). Trimming removed 5 bases from V and 7 bases from J, with 24 bases in between. The CDR3 runs to 17 residues. CDR1 and CDR2 from the germline V gene are SGHTA and FQGNSA.